The clone carrying this TCR beta chain was counted a few times. The sample originates from a study of patients and donors after allogeneic stem cell transplantation. Using its own MiXCR run on the RT-PCR reads, TCRdb lists one record per CDR3 protein. The sample includes about a million distinct CDR3 sequences, about 20% of them seen just once. CDR3 length: 14 amino acids. Germline CDR1 reads SGHRS; CDR2 reads YFSETQ. V shed 6 bases, J shed 5 bases, and the junction held 5 bases outside the gene matches. The genes are TRBV5-1 and TRBJ2-3, with 11 positions matching TRBD2. The TCR originated in a human donor who was either an allogeneic HSCT recipient or a stem cell or donor lymphocyte infusion donor (not recorded which). It is not recorded whose cells these are; they may come from a transplant donor. What was sequenced was blood, either unsorted or a sorted T cell fraction (not recorded which). CDR3 region: CASTTLAGVDTQYF. The DNA for the CDR3 is TGCGCCAGCACCACACTAGCGGGAGTAGATACGCAGTATTTT.